Only a few counts were recorded for the clone carrying this TCR beta chain. The germline V gene has CDR1 MNHEY and CDR2 SMNVEV (reference sequence). J lost 3 bases, V lost 5 bases, and 10 bases had no gene match. The CDR3 runs 15 residues. This sample was included in a study of technical replicates of blood from several donors. TCRdb keeps only in-frame clones here, not all; method: immunoSEQ multiplex PCR. The sample has 60,000 to 95,000 clones, roughly nine tenths seen once; the top ten hold 0.3% to 0.4%. Sequenced sample: T cells isolated from PBMCs. The rearrangement links TRBV27 to TRBJ2-7, with 7 bases fitting TRBD1. The sequence derives from a human donor in good health. Some clones in this sample may be carry-over from other donors' samples. As DNA, the CDR3 is TGTGCCAGCAGTCTCACCGGGACAGCATACTACGAGCAGTACTTC. It codes for CASSLTGTAYYEQYF.